This TCR beta chain came from a study of early T cells in non-severe SARS-CoV-2 infection (dated by TCRdb to the early 2020s). Notes on the research overall: TCR sequencing used bulk RNA from unsorted whole blood, so alpha and beta chains could not be paired. Findings and caveats that apply to the study as a whole: VDJdb matching was skewed toward anti-spike CD8 responses and likely underestimated virus-specific expansions, missing private and CD4 specificities.

In its sample, this clonotype was seen many times. Its antigen has not been determined. Base qualities are not provided; no much larger clone lies one nucleotide away. Receptor libraries were prepared by 5' RACE. TCRdb shows the sequencer as NextSeq 500. The TCR library protocol attached unique molecular identifiers to individual cDNA molecules to correct for sequencing error and PCR bias. Both TCR alpha and beta chains were sequenced, and tight co-correlation was observed between alpha and beta sequence abundances in each sample. On the study's bioinformatics: Decombinator V4 was used to perform V gene, J gene and CDR3 annotation of TCR sequences. TCRs were defined as expanded if a significant change between any two time points was detected under a Poisson model with p below 0.0001. Abundances of TCRs were expressed as counts per million after normalisation to the total number of TCRs sequenced in each sample. TRAV1-2 paired with TRAJ12, TRAJ20 or TRAJ33 defined MAIT TCRs, while TRAV10 paired with TRAJ18 defined iNKT TCRs. A search of VDJdb, accessed on 1 November 2021, was run for TCRs annotated to CMV, EBV and SARS-CoV-2, with TCRs annotated for multiple antigens excluded. TCRdb reran the public reads through fastp at Q25 and MiXCR, keeping productive beta chains. For every CDR3 protein sequence, its rows merge into one entry that carries the most common genes and DNA. The V and J calls reflect TCRdb's pipeline rather than the authors' work. In this sample the table shows around 78,000 distinct CDR3 sequences, more than 13% of which occur a single time. The top ten hold under 4% of the sample.

From V the trimming removes 6 bases and from J it removes 2 bases, while the gene matches leave 11 bases of the junction unaccounted for. The germline V gene encodes CDR1 MRHNA and CDR2 SNTAGT. The CDR3 covers 16 residues, taking in both the cysteine and the phenylalanine. The retained sequence is limited to the CDR3, 48 bases, with the frame set at the first base. The study was a case-control design nested within a healthcare worker cohort in London, UK, with weekly nasopharyngeal swab PCR tests and blood sampling. Healthcare workers were recruited between 23 and 31 March 2020, during the week of the UK lockdown, and were followed weekly for up to roughly 16 weeks.

The sequence was obtained from an adult who was a healthcare worker with PCR-confirmed SARS-CoV-2 infection or an uninfected control (not recorded which). The receptor chain draws on TRBV6-4 and TRBJ2-3; 7 bases in the middle match TRBD1. Sequenced material: whole blood. The DNA sequence is given as TGTGCCAGCAGCGCCCGGTCGGGACAGCCCACAGATACGCAGTATTTT. Translation gives CASSARSGQPTDTQYF.